What follows are 8 T cell receptor beta chains derived from one specimen sequenced in a study of blood T cell repertoires in COVID-19. TCRdb's table, derived via immunoSEQ multiplex PCR, lists solely in-frame clones and lacks some. The table records about 320,000 clones, around 90% of them present only once. The sequenced sample was PBMCs or T cells enriched from blood (not recorded which). These receptors came from a man between 60 and 70 years old who had recovered from COVID-19.

CDR3 nucleotides: TGTGCCAGCTCACAGAGCCGGGTGGTTGGGAACACTGAAGCTTTCTTT. Its protein is CASSQSRVVGNTEAFF. The chain links TRBV18 to TRBJ1-1; D uncertain. V lost 4 bases, J lost 1 base, and 16 bases lay in between. Germline CDR1 reads KGHSH; CDR2 reads LQKENI. CDR3 length: 16 residues.

Of note for this clone: Additional DNA sequences in this sample encode the identical CDR3. This sequence joins TRBV29-1 and TRBJ1-1, with a tentative D call TRBD1 (6 bases). Trimming left V 4 bases short and J 0 bases short, with 6 bases between. The germline V gene encodes CDR1 SQVTM and CDR2 ANQGSEA. This CDR3 is 12 amino acids long. CDR3 amino acids: CSVGTVNTEAFF. The CDR3 DNA follows: TGCAGCGTTGGGACAGTGAACACTGAAGCTTTCTTT.

This clone was observed a single time. This rearrangement joins TRBV6-5 to TRBJ1-1; possibly TRBD1 for D (5 bases). There are 13 residues in the CDR3. V dropped 4 bases and J dropped 9 bases, with 15 bases sitting between them. CDR1 and CDR2 from the germline V gene are MNHEY and SVGAGI. The CDR3: CASSSPWGVKAFF. As DNA, the CDR3 is TGTGCCAGCAGTTCCCCTTGGGGGGTGAAAGCTTTCTTT.

This chain links TRBV5-1 with TRBJ1-6; possible D gene TRBD1, 6 bases. The CDR3 loop spans 15 amino acids. CDR1 is SGHRS and CDR2 is YFSETQ in the germline V gene. V was trimmed by 1 base and J by 5 bases, leaving 10 bases between them. CDR3 amino acids: CASSLWPGDNSPLHF. CDR3 sequence (DNA): TGCGCCAGCAGCTTGTGGCCAGGGGATAATTCACCCCTCCACTTT.

This clone appeared a single time. The chain combines TRBV5-1 with TRBJ2-1, with 8 nucleotides matching TRBD2. The junction had 7 bases not matched to a gene; V was cut back by 4 bases and J by 1 base. Germline assignment: CDR1 SGHRS and CDR2 YFSETQ. The CDR3 spans 16 residues. Here the CDR3 reads CASSPPSGPSYNEQFF. CDR3 bases: TGCGCCAGCAGCCCACCTAGCGGGCCTTCCTACAATGAGCAGTTCTTC.

The chain uses TRBV10-3 and TRBJ1-2; D is possibly TRBD1 (5 bases). V lost 4 bases, J lost 8 bases, and 17 bases lay in between. Per the germline V gene, CDR1 is ENHRY and CDR2 is SYGVKD. The CDR3 spans 14 residues. CDR3 in DNA: TGTGCCATCAGTGGCCTTGGCAGGGTTGGCGGCTACACCTTC. Protein product: CAISGLGRVGGYTF.

Regarding this clone: Other DNA sequences in this specimen translate into the identical CDR3. The chain uses TRBV29-1 and TRBJ2-7; 11 nucleotides agree with TRBD1. The CDR3 contains 12 residues. V lost 6 bases and J lost 4; bases outside the gene matches: 2. The germline V gene encodes CDR1 SQVTM and CDR2 ANQGSEA. The CDR3 loop is CSVGQGAYEQYF. The CDR3 DNA is TGCAGCGTCGGACAGGGGGCGTACGAGCAGTACTTC.

The chain combines TRBV24-1 with TRBJ2-3; D is unresolved. The CDR3 spans 12 residues. In germline, CDR1 is KGHDR, CDR2 SFDVKD. V lost 7 bases and J lost 6, with 10 bases in between. The chain's CDR3 is CATSNYRDTQYF. The CDR3 coding sequence is TGTGCCACCAGCAACTATAGGGATACGCAGTATTTT.